A single sample is the source of the 18 T cell receptor beta chains below, sequenced in a study of cytomegalovirus exposure and HLA in healthy donors (dated by TCRdb to 2016 to 2017). The library relied on the immunoSEQ multiplex PCR assay. The multiplex PCR relied on a mix of 60 forward primers for TCR Vbeta segments and 13 reverse primers for TCR Jbeta segments. What TCRdb holds here is the immuneACCESS table cut down to in-frame rearrangements. Part of the clones is not present; checked against another copy, under half of the missing clones reflect an unresolved V gene, and the others are unexplained. The sample records fewer than 200,000 clones, approximately 72% of which are singletons. Of the sample, roughly 2.5% is held by the ten largest clones. Sample: PBMCs. The source is a human donor in good health.

CDR3 loop: CAIRPGTGTYEQYF. The CDR3 DNA sequence: TGTGCCATCAGACCCGGGACAGGGACTTACGAGCAGTACTTC. This chain uses TRBV10-3 with TRBJ2-7; 9 bases agree with TRBD1. This CDR3 is built from 14 residues. Germline V gene lookup returns CDR1 ENHRY and CDR2 SYGVKD. J was trimmed by 4 bases and V by 6 bases; bases with no gene match: 7.

The chain employs TRBV2 and TRBJ1-5; tentative D call: TRBD1 (5 bases). This CDR3 is built from 15 residues. CDR1 is SNHLY, CDR2 FYNNEI, per germline. V lost 5 bases, J lost 0 bases, and 11 bases lay in between. The CDR3 loop is CASSQIDSSNQPQHF. CDR3 DNA: TGTGCCAGCAGTCAAATAGACAGTAGCAATCAGCCCCAGCATTTT.

The rearrangement links TRBV18 to TRBJ1-5, with D possibly being TRBD1 (5 bases). This CDR3 has 14 residues. Trimming stripped 3 bases from V and 6 bases from J, with 12 bases between. The V gene's germline CDR1 is KGHSH and CDR2 LQKENI. CDR3: CASSPAGNGQPQHF. The CDR3 region has the DNA TGTGCCAGCTCACCGGCAGGGAACGGTCAGCCCCAGCATTTT.

In regard to this clone: Other nucleotide sequences from this sample produce the same CDR3. The V and J genes are TRBV5-1 and TRBJ2-2; TRBD1 matches at 8 bases. The length of the CDR3 is 15 residues. Germline assignment: CDR1 SGHRS and CDR2 YFSETQ. V was pared by 4 bases and J by 0 bases, with 2 bases of the junction left unmatched. In nucleotides, the CDR3 is TGCGCCAGCAGCCGGGACAGGACGAACACCGGGGAGCTGTTTTTT. It is translated as CASSRDRTNTGELFF.

This clone has only one observation. This chain uses TRBV30 with TRBJ2-7, with 10 bases fitting TRBD1. This CDR3 comprises 13 residues. J lost 2 bases, V lost 5 bases, and 3 bases had no gene match. Germline values: CDR1 GTSNPN, CDR2 SVGIG (reference sequence). CDR3 nucleotides: TGTGCCTGGGTGGACAGGGGGACCTACGAGCAGTACTTC. The encoded protein is CAWVDRGTYEQYF.

V gene TRBV19 combines with J gene TRBJ2-7, with a possible D match to TRBD2 (6 bases). Trimming took 5 bases from V and 3 from J, leaving 17 bases between them. The CDR3 runs to 15 residues. Germline CDR1 and CDR2: LNHDA and SQIVND (reference sequence). CDR3 in DNA: TGTGCCAGTAGTCTCCATGGGCGGGGTCTCTACGAGCAGTACTTC. Translation: CASSLHGRGLYEQYF.

J is TRBJ1-2 and V is TRBV7-9; D gene uncertain. This CDR3 region has 13 residues. The germline V gene has CDR1 SEHNR and CDR2 FQNEAQ (reference sequence). V gave up 3 bases and J gave up 2 bases, with 7 bases separating them. CDR3 sequence: CASSLESNYGYTF. The CDR3 DNA reads TGTGCCAGCAGCTTGGAGAGCAACTATGGCTACACCTTC.

As concerns this clone: Other DNA variants within this sample encode the same CDR3. The chain is built from TRBV7-2 and TRBJ1-5, with D possibly TRBD1 on 5 matching bases. The CDR3 is 13 amino acids. Germline CDR1 reads SGHTA; CDR2 reads FQGNSA. Trimming cost V 2 bases and J 6 bases, with 8 bases left between them. CDR3 nucleotides: TGTGCCAGCAGCTTACGGGGGGGTCAGCCCCAGCATTTT. This translates into CASSLRGGQPQHF. The complete variable domain, with remaining parts taken from reference TRBV7-2 and TRBJ1-5, reads GAGVSQSPSNKVTEKGKDVELRCDPISGHTALYWYRQSLGQGLEFLIYFQGNSAPDKSGLPSDRFSAERTGGSVSTLTIQRTQQEDSAVYLCASSLRGGQPQHFGDGTRLSIL.

The chain recombines TRBV4-1 with TRBJ1-1; 7 nucleotides line up with TRBD1. With 1 base clipped from V and 0 bases from J, the junction kept 8 bases outside the gene matches. The CDR3 consists of 17 residues. Germline V gene data show CDR1 as MGHRA and CDR2 as YSYEKL. DNA of the CDR3: TGCGCCAGCAGCCAAGGCTCAGGGGGACGACTGAACACTGAAGCTTTCTTT. This gives the protein CASSQGSGGRLNTEAFF.

Only a few counts were recorded for this clone. The J gene is TRBJ2-5, the V gene TRBV5-1; a possible D gene is TRBD1 (6 bases). This CDR3 region has 14 residues. CDR1 is SGHRS and CDR2 is YFSETQ in the germline V gene. The V and J ends lost 5 bases and 3 bases respectively, with 14 bases between them. The CDR3 DNA reads as TGCGCCAGCAGAATCGGACCAGGGGAAGAGACCCAGTACTTC. Translating it yields CASRIGPGEETQYF.

This clone has a handful of counts. The chain is built from TRBV29-1 and TRBJ1-2, with D perhaps TRBD1 (5 bases). The V end was cut by 5 bases, the J end by 2 bases, with 12 bases between. Germline V gene sequence: CDR1 SQVTM, CDR2 ANQGSEA. This CDR3 is built from 13 residues. The CDR3, as DNA: TGCAGCGTTCGGTCGACAGACAACTATGGCTACACCTTC. It yields the protein CSVRSTDNYGYTF.

The rearrangement joins TRBV29-1 to TRBJ2-4, with 7 bases lining up with TRBD1. CDR1 is SQVTM and CDR2 is ANQGSEA in the germline V gene. The V and J ends lost 2 bases and 3 bases, in that order; junction bases with no gene match: 4. This CDR3 is built from 14 residues. In DNA form, the CDR3 reads TGCAGCGTTGAAACAGGGGTCTACAAAAACATTCAGTACTTC. Its translation: CSVETGVYKNIQYF. Full variable domain (rest looked up from reference TRBV29-1 and TRBJ2-4): SAVISQKPSRDICQRGTSLTIQCQVDSQVTMMFWYRQQPGQSLTLIATANQGSEATYESGFVIDKFPISRPNLTFSTLTVSNMSPEDSSIYLCSVETGVYKNIQYFGAGTRLSVL.

DNA for the CDR3: TGTGCCAGCAGCTTAGGGACACCAGCTAACTATGGCTACACCTTC. This translates into CASSLGTPANYGYTF. The rearrangement joins TRBV7-9 to TRBJ1-2, with D maybe TRBD1 (5 bases). The CDR3 has 15 amino acids. From germline, CDR1 is SEHNR and CDR2 FQNEAQ (reference sequence). V lost 1 base and J lost 0, with 9 bases in between.

The chain employs TRBV9 and TRBJ2-7, with 10 bases identical to TRBD2. From germline, CDR1 is SGDLS and CDR2 YYNGEE. With 1 base clipped from V and 3 bases from J, the junction kept 4 bases outside the gene matches. The CDR3 totals 15 residues. CDR3 sequence: CASSVSSGGRYEQYF. DNA for the CDR3: TGTGCCAGCAGCGTATCTAGCGGGGGCCGCTACGAGCAGTACTTC.

The rearrangement uses TRBV19 and TRBJ1-2; 11 bases are shared with TRBD1. V shed 3 bases and J 6 bases; nucleotides not matched to a gene: 12. This CDR3 is 17 amino acids long. Germline V lookup: CDR1 LNHDA, CDR2 SQIVND (reference sequence). The CDR3 sequence: CASSIFFPGQGADGYTF. The CDR3, as DNA: TGTGCCAGTAGTATTTTTTTCCCCGGACAGGGGGCGGATGGCTACACCTTC.

The chain joins TRBV4-3 to TRBJ1-1, with D maybe TRBD1 (6 bases). Trimming left V 6 bases short and J 4 bases short, with 15 bases between. Germline loops: CDR1 LGHNA, CDR2 YSLEER. This CDR3 has 14 residues. CDR3 protein: CASRDQGRGTEAFF. CDR3 in DNA: TGCGCCAGCAGGGATCAGGGGAGGGGCACTGAAGCTTTCTTT.

This sequence joins TRBV2 and TRBJ2-1, with TRBD1 as a possible D gene (5 bases). This CDR3 contains 11 residues. The germline V gene has CDR1 SNHLY and CDR2 FYNNEI. V was trimmed by 3 bases and J by 13 bases, leaving 10 bases between them. In DNA form, the CDR3 reads TGTGCCAGCAGTGAGGGGCGACCCCAGTTCTTC. Residues: CASSEGRPQFF.

This sequence joins TRBV5-4 and TRBJ2-7, with 7 positions matching TRBD2. Germline CDR1 is SGHNT and CDR2 is YYREEE (reference sequence). This CDR3 is 13 amino acids long. V lost 4 bases and J lost 5; bases outside the gene matches: 6. The DNA for the CDR3 is TGTGCCAGCAGCCCACCGGGACTAAACGAGCAGTACTTC. It is translated as CASSPPGLNEQYF.